This T cell receptor (beta chain) was captured in a study of cytomegalovirus exposure and HLA in healthy donors. With respect to this clone: Antigen: not known.

Study-wide points: A later analysis found TCR association rates differed by HLA locus, highest for DRB1 and lowest for HLA-C.

V lost 3 bases, J lost 6 bases, and 8 bases stayed unmatched. CDR1 SGHAT and CDR2 FQNNGV come from the germline V gene. The CDR3 consists of 15 residues. A multiplex PCR was run with 60 Vbeta primers and 13 Jbeta primers. Measured with immunoSEQ multiplex PCR; TCRdb has only the in-frame clones, and not every one. This sample has 180,000 or so clones; about 86% occur once, and the top ten carry less than 0.4%. The sequence was obtained from a woman between 25 and 40 years old in good health and CMV-seronegative. The specimen sequenced was PBMCs. The V and J genes are TRBV11-2 and TRBJ2-3, with 8 bases matching TRBD1. CDR3 sequence reads: CASSFNRGSVDTQYF. CDR3 bases: TGTGCCAGCAGCTTCAACAGGGGGAGTGTGGATACGCAGTATTTT.